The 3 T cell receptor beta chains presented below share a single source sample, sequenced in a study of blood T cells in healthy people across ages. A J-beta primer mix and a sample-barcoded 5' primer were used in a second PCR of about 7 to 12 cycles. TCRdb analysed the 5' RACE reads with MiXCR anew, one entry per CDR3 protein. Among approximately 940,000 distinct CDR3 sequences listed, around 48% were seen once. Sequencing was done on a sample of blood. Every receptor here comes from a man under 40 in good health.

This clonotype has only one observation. The CDR3: CASSGVTGVPGEQFF. CDR3 nucleotides: TGTGCCAGCAGCGGGGTGACAGGGGTTCCGGGTGAGCAGTTCTTC. The V call is TRBV7-9, the J call TRBJ2-1; 8 nucleotides line up with TRBD1. There are 15 residues in the CDR3. The V and J ends lost 5 bases and 9 bases, in that order; junction bases with no gene match: 12. Germline-derived CDR1 and CDR2 are SEHNR and FQNEAQ (reference sequence).

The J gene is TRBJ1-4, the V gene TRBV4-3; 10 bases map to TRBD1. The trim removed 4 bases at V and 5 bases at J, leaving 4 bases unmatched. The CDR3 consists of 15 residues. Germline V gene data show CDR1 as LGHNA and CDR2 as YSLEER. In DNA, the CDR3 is TGCGCCAGCAGCCGGGACAGGGGTTTGAATGAAAAACTGTTTTTT. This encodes CASSRDRGLNEKLFF.

The CDR3, as DNA: TGTGCCAGCACACCGGGACAGACACGATATGGCTACACCTTC. This translates into CASTPGQTRYGYTF. The chain is built from TRBV28 and TRBJ1-2; TRBD1 aligns across 7 bases. V was clipped by 7 bases and J by 5 bases; unmatched bases: 10. In germline, CDR1 is MDHEN, CDR2 SYDVKM. This CDR3 is built from 14 residues.